Described below is a single T cell receptor beta chain sequence and its context. This sample is drawn from a study of patients and donors after allogeneic stem cell transplantation. TCRdb analysed the RT-PCR reads with MiXCR anew, one entry per CDR3 protein. Of about a million distinct CDR3 sequences listed, roughly 18% are singletons. The CDR3 has 15 amino acids. Trimming took off 0 bases at V and 8 bases at J, with 16 bases between the two ends. Germline V gene data show CDR1 as SGHTA and CDR2 as FQGTGA. This chain uses TRBV7-3 with TRBJ1-1, with TRBD1 as a possible D gene (5 bases). Sequencing was performed on blood, either unsorted or a sorted T cell fraction (not recorded which). The TCR comes from a human donor who was either an allogeneic HSCT recipient or a stem cell or donor lymphocyte infusion donor (not recorded which). It is not recorded whose cells these are; they may come from a transplant donor. CDR3 sequence (DNA): TGTGCCAGCAGCTTAACGGGGGTAGCAGCTTCCGAAGCTTTCTTT. Amino acid sequence: CASSLTGVAASEAFF.